These T cell receptor beta chains were read from a single sample in a study of T cell repertoires in cytomegalovirus infection. TCRdb fed the reads into MiXCR, producing one record per CDR3 protein. The table records some 170,000 distinct CDR3 sequences, roughly a sixth of them present only once. The sequenced sample consisted of CD8+ T cells from PBMCs. All receptors come from a human donor in good health (CMV status not recorded). Some clones in this sample may be carry-over from other donors' samples. The CDR3 runs from the conserved cysteine through the conserved F or W. D genes are given only for firm matches. Size tells how often a clone was seen (once, few, many) or the class of an expanded clone, and some rows leave it out.

>-|TRBV5-1|-|TRBJ2-3
TGCGCCAGCAGCCCCTTAGCCCGAAGCACAGATACGCAGTATTTT
CASSPLARSTDTQYF
>-|TRBV6-2/TRBV6-3|-|TRBJ2-7
TGTGCCAGCAGTTACAGGATAGGCCGGCCCTACGAGCAGTACTTC
CASSYRIGRPYEQYF
>-|TRBV10-3|-|TRBJ1-6
TGTGCCATCAGGGGAACAGGGATGAATTCACCCCTCCACTTT
CAIRGTGMNSPLHF
>few|TRBV7-9|-|TRBJ1-3
TGTGCCAGCAGCTTCCCGGGTGAGGGGTCGAGGAACACCATATATTTT
CASSFPGEGSRNTIYF
>-|TRBV11-2|-|TRBJ2-3
TGTGCCAGCAGCTCAGACCTCGTTACCGGGACCCGTCCTTACACAGATACGCAGTATTTT
CASSSDLVTGTRPYTDTQYF
>-|TRBV12-3/TRBV12-4|TRBD1|TRBJ1-4
TGTGCCAGCAGACCCGGGACAGGGGGTGAAAAACTGTTTTTT
CASRPGTGGEKLFF
>few|TRBV5-6|-|TRBJ2-3
TGTGCCAGCAGCTCGACCCGGGGAGGCCCCCTATCCACAGATACGCAGTATTTT
CASSSTRGGPLSTDTQYF
>-|TRBV7-7|-|TRBJ2-3
TGTGCTAGCAGCTTGGAGCCGGGCCACACAGATACGCAGTATTTT
CASSLEPGHTDTQYF
>-|TRBV7-9|TRBD2|TRBJ2-7
TGTGCCAGCAGCGGCTACCTAGCGGGGGGATCCTACGAGCAGTACTTC
CASSGYLAGGSYEQYF
>many|TRBV7-2|TRBD2|TRBJ2-1
TGTGCCAGCAGAGAGAAGCGGGGGGGCCTCGATGAGCAGTTCTTC
CASREKRGGLDEQFF
>few|TRBV12-3/TRBV12-4|-|TRBJ2-2
TGTGCCAGCAGTTATACAGCTAACACCGGGGAGCTGTTTTTT
CASSYTANTGELFF
>few|TRBV6-2/TRBV6-3|-|TRBJ2-1
TGTGCCAGCAGTTACAAACCAGGGGCCCATACGAATGAGCAGTTCTTC
CASSYKPGAHTNEQFF
>few|TRBV12-3/TRBV12-4|TRBD1|TRBJ1-1
TGTGCCAGCAGGATAAACAGGGGAGGCACTGAAGCTTTCTTT
CASRINRGGTEAFF
>many|TRBV12-3/TRBV12-4|-|TRBJ1-1
TGTGCCAGCATCCTGGGTGGGGGAAACACTGAAGCTTTCTTT
CASILGGGNTEAFF
>few|TRBV20-1|-|TRBJ1-2
TGCAGTGTTCCGAATGTTATTAACTATGGCTACACCTTC
CSVPNVINYGYTF
>few|TRBV7-8|TRBD2|TRBJ2-3
TGTGCCAGCAGCTTAGACACCAGCGGGGGTGATACGCAGTATTTT
CASSLDTSGGDTQYF
>few|TRBV20-1|-|TRBJ1-2
TGCAGTGCTAGGTTTTGGGATCCCTATGGCTACACCTTC
CSARFWDPYGYTF
>few|TRBV9|-|TRBJ1-1
TGTGCCAGCAGCCCTACTAACACTTACACTGAAGCTTTCTTT
CASSPTNTYTEAFF
>-|TRBV29-1|-|TRBJ1-1
TGCAGCGTTGGGTACAGGGTGGGGACGGGCAACACTGAAGCTTTCTTT
CSVGYRVGTGNTEAFF
>few|TRBV12-5|TRBD2|TRBJ2-1
TGTGCTAGTGGACCTGGACTAGCGGGCAATGAGCAGTTCTTC
CASGPGLAGNEQFF
>-|TRBV7-8|-|TRBJ1-4
TGTGCCAGCAGCTTTACGGGGGGCCTTAATGAAAAACTGTTTTTT
CASSFTGGLNEKLFF
>few|TRBV7-9|-|TRBJ2-1
TGTGCCAGCAGCGGCAGGGGTTACAATGAGCAGTTCTTC
CASSGRGYNEQFF
>-|TRBV25-1|TRBD1|TRBJ2-3
TGTGCCAGCAGCGAGGGTGTCAGGGGGCTCGGCACAGATACGCAGTATTTT
CASSEGVRGLGTDTQYF
>few|TRBV28|TRBD2|TRBJ2-7
TGTGCCAGCAGCAGACTAGCGGATGGGTTCTACGAGCAGTACTTC
CASSRLADGFYEQYF
>-|TRBV12-3/TRBV12-4|TRBD1|TRBJ2-1
TGTGCCAGCAGTTCCCAGGGGGCATCGATCCCTATCGAGCAGTTCTTC
CASSSQGASIPIEQFF
>-|TRBV4-2|-|TRBJ2-7
TGTGCCAGCAGCCAAGATCACCCAGCCTACGAGCAGTACTTC
CASSQDHPAYEQYF
>-|TRBV28|TRBD1|TRBJ2-7
TGTGCCAGCAGGATGGACAGGGGGATCGCCTACGAGCAGTACTTC
CASRMDRGIAYEQYF
>few|TRBV7-9|-|TRBJ1-5
TGTGCCAGCAGCACAGGGTACAATCAGCCCCAGCATTTT
CASSTGYNQPQHF
>-|TRBV29-1|TRBD2|TRBJ2-3
TGCAGCGTTGAAGGGACTAGCGGGGGGGCTATAGATACGCAGTATTTT
CSVEGTSGGAIDTQYF
>-|TRBV7-9|TRBD1|TRBJ2-1
TGTGCCAGCAGCGCACCCGGACAGGGGGGCGATGAGCAGTTCTTC
CASSAPGQGGDEQFF
>-|TRBV9|-|TRBJ2-7
TGTGCCAGCAGCGCTACAGGGTTTGAGCAGTACTTC
CASSATGFEQYF
>few|TRBV28|TRBD1|TRBJ2-5
TGTGCCAGCAGTTCCCCAAAGCTAGGGACAGGCCAAGAGACCCAGTACTTC
CASSSPKLGTGQETQYF
>few|TRBV14|-|TRBJ2-1
TGTGCCAGCAGCCAAGATCCAGGGCTGATATATGAGCAGTTCTTC
CASSQDPGLIYEQFF
>few|TRBV20-1|-|TRBJ2-1
TGCAGTGCTAGAGACAGCCGCGGGTACAATGAGCAGTTCTTC
CSARDSRGYNEQFF